One sample yielded the 30 T cell receptor beta chains listed below, sequenced in a study of CD8 T cells in ankylosing spondylitis. Overall study results and limits: Several highly homologous variants made up a TCR beta motif, and this motif appeared characteristic of ankylosing spondylitis blood.

TCRdb ran MiXCR on the 5' RACE reads and lists one entry per CDR3 protein. Here the sample spans approximately 540,000 distinct CDR3 sequences, over 9.5% being singletons. These receptors are not linked to any known antigen. Sequenced input: blood, either unsorted or a sorted T cell fraction (not recorded which). Receptor source: a male donor with ankylosing spondylitis.

The V and J genes are TRBV14 and TRBJ2-1; D remains ambiguous. The germline CDR1 and CDR2 sequences are SGHDN and FVKESK. Trimming cost V 0 bases and J 8 bases, with 20 bases left between them. CDR3 length: 17 amino acids. The CDR3 loop is CASSQESGEVVGDEQFF. The CDR3 nucleotides read TGTGCCAGCAGCCAAGAATCCGGAGAAGTCGTTGGGGATGAGCAGTTCTTC.

CDR3 DNA: TGTGCCAGCAGTTACCCTGGGGGCAATCAGCCCCAGCATTTT. It codes for CASSYPGGNQPQHF. J is TRBJ1-5 and V is TRBV6-5, with unresolved D. This CDR3 comprises 14 residues. V dropped 2 bases and J dropped 2 bases, with 7 bases sitting between them. Germline CDR1 and CDR2: MNHEY and SVGAGI.

This clonotype was counted at least ten times. The rearrangement joins TRBV6-6 to TRBJ1-4; 9 bases map to TRBD1. This CDR3 has 13 residues. J gave up 7 bases and V 5 bases, and 2 bases lay outside the gene matches. Germline values: CDR1 MNHNY, CDR2 SVGAGI (reference sequence). In nucleotides, the CDR3 is TGTGCCAGCAGTCCGGGACAGGGTGAAAAACTGTTTTTT. Encoded protein: CASSPGQGEKLFF.

This clonotype was seen at least ten times. J is TRBJ1-1 and V is TRBV5-1, with 7 bases that match TRBD1. The CDR3 runs to 14 residues. Germline values: CDR1 SGHRS, CDR2 YFSETQ. V gave up 0 bases and J gave up 3 bases; unmatched junction bases: 2. The CDR3 protein is CASSLDRGHTEAFF. The CDR3 DNA follows: TGCGCCAGCAGCTTGGACAGGGGCCACACTGAAGCTTTCTTT. The whole variable domain, remainder taken from reference TRBV5-1 and TRBJ1-1, is KAGVTQTPRYLIKTRGQQVTLSCSPISGHRSVSWYQQTPGQGLQFLFEYFSETQRNKGNFPGRFSGRQFSNSRSEMNVSTLELGDSALYLCASSLDRGHTEAFFGQGTRLTVV.

This clonotype was counted many times. Here the CDR3 reads CSVGTSGPSSYNEQFF. DNA of the CDR3: TGCAGCGTCGGGACTAGCGGGCCTAGCTCCTACAATGAGCAGTTCTTC. This sequence joins TRBV29-1 and TRBJ2-1; 12 positions match TRBD2. CDR3 length: 16 residues. The junction had 6 bases not matched to a gene; V was cut back by 6 bases and J by 0 bases. Per the germline V gene, CDR1 is SQVTM and CDR2 is ANQGSEA.

This clonotype showed up just a few times. The rearrangement links TRBV7-2 to TRBJ1-4; 7 bases are shared with TRBD1. CDR1 is SGHTA and CDR2 is FQGNSA in the germline V gene. The CDR3 length is 14 residues. V was clipped by 5 bases and J by 7 bases; unmatched bases: 7. CDR3 residues: CASSQETGLEKLFF. DNA of the CDR3: TGTGCCAGCAGCCAAGAGACAGGGCTTGAAAAACTGTTTTTT.

The chain carries TRBV2 and TRBJ1-2; no reliable D call. CDR1 and CDR2 (germline): SNHLY, FYNNEI. Trimming shortened V by 10 bases and J by 1 base, and 16 bases separated the two germline ends. CDR3 length equals 14 residues. This CDR3 reads CANKESQLNYGYTF. The CDR3 region has the DNA TGTGCCAACAAGGAATCACAGCTTAACTATGGCTACACCTTC.

This clonotype was observed a handful of times. The chain couples TRBV7-2 to TRBJ2-1; 11 positions match TRBD2. V trimming: 4 bases; J trimming: 16 bases; junction bases outside the gene matches: 12. Germline CDR1 is SGHTA and CDR2 is FQGNSA. The CDR3 has 14 residues. In nucleotides, the CDR3 is TGTGCCAGCAGCTCCATCTTAGCGGGAGGGAGGGGTTTCTTC. Amino acids: CASSSILAGGRGFF.

This rearrangement joins TRBV13 to TRBJ2-5, with D perhaps being TRBD1 or TRBD2 (5 bases each). This CDR3 has 14 residues. Trimming pared 5 bases from V and 7 bases from J, leaving 17 bases between. Germline-derived CDR1 and CDR2 are PRHDT and FYEKMQ (reference sequence). Here the CDR3 DNA reads TGTGCCAGCAGCCCCCCGGGACCCCGGGGGACCCAGTACTTC. Protein product: CASSPPGPRGTQYF.

This clonotype was picked up a small number of times. The chain uses TRBV20-1 and TRBJ2-1; D is undetermined. Per the germline V gene, CDR1 is DFQATT and CDR2 is SNEGSKA (reference sequence). The CDR3 is made up of 16 amino acids. V was trimmed by 3 bases and J by 4 bases, leaving 19 bases between them. CDR3 DNA sequence: TGCAGTGCTAGTATGGGGAAGGGCGTAAGTTACAATGAGCAGTTCTTC. This encodes CSASMGKGVSYNEQFF.

This clonotype showed up just a few times. The chain uses TRBV5-1 and TRBJ2-1, with D tentatively TRBD2 (6 bases). Germline V gene data show CDR1 as SGHRS and CDR2 as YFSETQ. The CDR3 extends over 15 amino acids. The germline V and J ends were trimmed by 6 bases and 4 bases, with 17 bases remaining between them. This chain's CDR3 is CASTMMGGKYNEQFF. The CDR3, as DNA: TGCGCCAGCACCATGATGGGCGGGAAATACAATGAGCAGTTCTTC.

The chain links TRBV5-1 to TRBJ2-1; no definite D call. Trimming stripped 4 bases from V and 7 bases from J, with 12 bases between. The germline gives CDR1 SGHRS, CDR2 YFSETQ. This CDR3 has 13 residues. CDR3 in DNA: TGCGCCAGCAGCCAGATGGGCGAGAATGAGCAGTTCTTC. Its translation: CASSQMGENEQFF. Looking up the rest from reference TRBV5-1 and TRBJ2-1 gives the full variable domain: KAGVTQTPRYLIKTRGQQVTLSCSPISGHRSVSWYQQTPGQGLQFLFEYFSETQRNKGNFPGRFSGRQFSNSRSEMNVSTLELGDSALYLCASSQMGENEQFFGPGTRLTVL.

This clonotype was detected many times. This rearrangement joins TRBV2 to TRBJ1-4, with D unclear. With 6 bases removed from V and 7 bases from J, the gap between germline ends came to 15 bases. CDR1 and CDR2 (germline): SNHLY, FYNNEI. This CDR3 has 14 amino acids. The DNA of the CDR3 is TGTGCCAGCAGCGAGAGTCCGGCGAGTGAAAAACTGTTTTTT. Protein: CASSESPASEKLFF.

This clonotype was recorded a few times. This sequence joins TRBV7-8 and TRBJ2-1; no definite D call. Trimming removed 4 bases from V and 0 bases from J, with 16 bases in between. This CDR3 has 17 residues. Germline CDR1 reads SGHVS; CDR2 reads FQNEAQ. As DNA, the CDR3 is TGTGCCAGCAGCTATAGCTTCGGCCATAGCTCCTACAATGAGCAGTTCTTC. This codes for CASSYSFGHSSYNEQFF.

The gene calls are TRBV6-2 or TRBV6-3 and TRBJ2-7, with no clear D. The V gene lost 6 bases and the J gene lost 7 bases, with 13 bases spanning the gap. Germline assignment: CDR1 MNHEY and CDR2 SVGEGT. This CDR3 comprises 12 residues. The CDR3 bases are TGTGCCAGCAGACGAACAGTGGAAGAGCAGTACTTC. This encodes CASRRTVEEQYF.

This clonotype has a handful of counts. This rearrangement joins TRBV5-1 to TRBJ2-1; D is undetermined. CDR1 is SGHRS, CDR2 YFSETQ, per germline. The V and J ends lost 0 bases and 7 bases respectively, with 14 bases between them. CDR3 length: 15 residues. The CDR3 DNA sequence: TGCGCCAGCAGCTTGGTTGTCGCGGCGAGTAATGAGCAGTTCTTC. It is translated as CASSLVVAASNEQFF.

The chain's CDR3 is CASSFPGLRVTDTQYF. As DNA, the CDR3 is TGTGCCAGCAGTTTTCCGGGACTACGGGTCACAGATACGCAGTATTTT. J is TRBJ2-3 and V is TRBV12-3 or TRBV12-4; 7 bases map to TRBD2. Trimming took 3 bases from V and 2 from J; bases not matched to a gene: 8. CDR3 length equals 16 residues.

In this sample, this clonotype turned up a few times. This chain joins TRBV24-1 and TRBJ2-1; 9 bases are shared with TRBD1. Germline V gene data show CDR1 as KGHDR and CDR2 as SFDVKD. The ends lost 3 bases at V and 5 bases at J; junction bases unmatched: 10. There are 17 residues in the CDR3. CDR3: CATSDPYGTGTHNEQFF. DNA of the CDR3: TGTGCCACCAGTGATCCGTACGGGACAGGGACGCACAATGAGCAGTTCTTC.

This clonotype has a handful of counts. The rearrangement joins TRBV6-2 or TRBV6-3 to TRBJ2-3, with TRBD2 identical over 8 bases. This CDR3 contains 16 residues. V was clipped by 5 bases and J by 6 bases; unmatched bases: 13. CDR1 and CDR2 (germline): MNHEY, SVGEGT. DNA for the CDR3: TGTGCCAGCAGTCGCCCCGGGACTAGTGGGTTGGATACGCAGTATTTT. Translation: CASSRPGTSGLDTQYF.

The table lists this clonotype with a few counts. The chain couples TRBV11-2 to TRBJ2-5; 7 bases map to TRBD2. Trimming took 5 bases from V and 4 from J; bases not matched to a gene: 7. Germline CDR1 SGHAT, CDR2 FQNNGV. The CDR3 consists of 14 residues. CDR3 region: CASSLWGRGETQYF. The CDR3 DNA reads TGTGCCAGCAGCCTTTGGGGGAGGGGAGAGACCCAGTACTTC. Filled out from reference TRBV11-2 and TRBJ2-5, the complete variable domain reads EAGVAQSPRYKIIEKRQSVAFWCNPISGHATLYWYQQILGQGPKLLIQFQNNGVVDDSQLPKDRFSAERLKGVDSTLKIQPAKLEDSAVYLCASSLWGRGETQYFGPGTRLLVL.

This clonotype showed up just a few times. The V call is TRBV9, the J call TRBJ2-1; the D gene could be TRBD1 or TRBD2 (5 bases each). The V and J ends lost 3 bases and 12 bases respectively, with 13 bases between them. Germline CDR1 is SGDLS and CDR2 is YYNGEE. The length of the CDR3 is 12 residues. The CDR3 loop is CASSAARDAQFF. CDR3 sequence (DNA): TGTGCCAGCAGCGCGGCTAGGGACGCGCAGTTCTTC. The variable domain in full, completed from reference TRBV9 and TRBJ2-1, reads DSGVTQTPKHLITATGQRVTLRCSPRSGDLSVYWYQQSLDQGLQFLIQYYNGEERAKGNILERFSAQQFPDLHSELNLSSLELGDSALYFCASSAARDAQFFGPGTRLTVL.

In this sample, this clonotype turned up many times. The chain joins TRBV24-1 to TRBJ2-1; D is ambiguous. V shed 3 bases and J shed 0 bases, with 11 bases lying between them. This CDR3 has 16 amino acids. Germline V gene data show CDR1 as KGHDR and CDR2 as SFDVKD. Written as DNA, the CDR3 is TGTGCCACCAGTGATGCGCTGCCGAGCTCCTACAATGAGCAGTTCTTC. Translation gives CATSDALPSSYNEQFF.

This chain links TRBV29-1 with TRBJ2-1; TRBD2 might be the D (6 bases). V lost 8 bases, J lost 9 bases, and 17 bases lay in between. This CDR3 comprises 12 residues. Germline lookup yields CDR1 SQVTM and CDR2 ANQGSEA. The chain's CDR3 is CSSSPYGGEQFF. DNA for the CDR3: TGCAGCTCAAGCCCTTACGGGGGTGAGCAGTTCTTC.

This clonotype was observed a few times. V usage is TRBV6-1 and J usage is TRBJ2-1, with TRBD2 matching over 15 bases. J gave up 7 bases and V 4 bases, and 8 bases lay outside the gene matches. CDR1 is MNHNS and CDR2 is SASEGT in the germline V gene. The CDR3 is made up of 17 amino acids. The CDR3 DNA follows: TGTGCCAGCAGTGCCCCCGGGACTAGCGGGAGGACGAATGAGCAGTTCTTC. This codes for CASSAPGTSGRTNEQFF.

This clonotype showed up just a few times. J is TRBJ1-4 and V is TRBV9; 9 positions agree with TRBD1. The CDR3 covers 17 residues. The V gene end was trimmed by 2 bases and the J gene end by 2 bases; junction bases not matched to a gene: 7. Germline CDR1 reads SGDLS; CDR2 reads YYNGEE. CDR3: CASSVSTQGATNEKLFF. The CDR3 DNA is TGTGCCAGCAGCGTCTCAACACAGGGGGCGACTAATGAAAAACTGTTTTTT.

This clonotype was detected ten times or more. The V gene is TRBV6-1, the J gene TRBJ1-1, with D tentatively TRBD1 (5 bases). The CDR3 is 13 amino acids. Trimming removed 6 bases at V and 0 bases at J, with 8 bases between. Germline V lookup: CDR1 MNHNS, CDR2 SASEGT. The CDR3 nucleotides are TGTGCCAGCAGCGCGACAGTGAACACTGAAGCTTTCTTT. Amino acid sequence: CASSATVNTEAFF.

The chain links TRBV5-1 to TRBJ2-2; D not resolved. Germline values: CDR1 SGHRS, CDR2 YFSETQ. The CDR3 loop spans 13 amino acids. The germline V and J ends were trimmed by 0 bases and 2 bases, with 2 bases remaining between them. The CDR3 protein is CASSLDNTGELFF. CDR3 nucleotides: TGCGCCAGCAGCTTGGACAACACCGGGGAGCTGTTTTTT.

This clonotype has a handful of counts. The rearrangement joins TRBV12-5 to TRBJ2-2, with D tentatively TRBD1 (7 bases). The CDR3 is 15 amino acids. V shed 5 bases and J shed 3 bases, with 13 bases lying between them. Germline V gives CDR1 LGHNT, CDR2 FRNRAP. CDR3 nucleotide sequence: TGTGCTAGTGGTGAGGCGGGACAGCACACCGGGGAGCTGTTTTTT. This gives the protein CASGEAGQHTGELFF.

This clonotype was counted only a few times. The CDR3 DNA is TGTGCCAGCAGCTTAGGCCTAGCGGGAGAATACGAGCAGTACGTC. This gives the protein CASSLGLAGEYEQYV. V gene TRBV7-9 combines with J gene TRBJ2-7; 10 nucleotides align to TRBD2. V gave up 1 base and J gave up 4 bases; unmatched junction bases: 4. CDR3 length: 15 residues. Per the germline V gene, CDR1 is SEHNR and CDR2 is FQNEAQ (reference sequence).

J is TRBJ1-1 and V is TRBV5-1; no clear D. Trimming took off 5 bases at V and 1 base at J, with 9 bases between the two ends. Germline CDR1 SGHRS, CDR2 YFSETQ. The CDR3 has 13 amino acids. The CDR3: CASRSTRNTEAFF. CDR3 nucleotides: TGCGCCAGCAGATCCACAAGGAACACTGAAGCTTTCTTT.